The 28 T cell receptor beta chains below were found in one sample sequenced in a study of blood T cell repertoires in COVID-19. Libraries were prepared by immunoSEQ multiplex PCR; TCRdb keeps only in-frame clonotypes and omits some of them. The sample lists 350,000 to 400,000 clones, 65% to 90% seen once, with about 7.6% in the top ten. The sequencing input was peripheral blood. The receptors come from a woman aged 55 to 70 with COVID-19, enrolled during active disease.

The genes are TRBV7-3 and TRBJ2-6, with 7 positions matching TRBD1. V was clipped by 5 bases and J by 0 bases; unmatched bases: 7. Germline CDR1 is SGHTA and CDR2 is FQGTGA. The CDR3 runs to 17 residues. For the CDR3, the DNA is TGTGCCAGCAGCACGACAGGGCGGAGCTCTGGGGCCAACGTCCTGACTTTC. Translating gives CASSTTGRSSGANVLTF. Supplemented by reference TRBV7-3 and TRBJ2-6, the full variable domain reads GAGVSQTPSNKVTEKGKYVELRCDPISGHTALYWYRQSLGQGPEFLIYFQGTGAADDSGLPNDRFFAVRPEGSVSTLKIQRTERGDSAVYLCASSTTGRSSGANVLTFGAGSRLTVL.

The chain employs TRBV24-1 and TRBJ2-1; D possibly corresponds to TRBD1 (6 bases). The germline V gene has CDR1 KGHDR and CDR2 SFDVKD. The length of the CDR3 is 13 residues. The V end lost 4 bases, the J end lost 12 bases, and 15 bases lay between the germline ends. The CDR3: CATSETRRGRQFF. The DNA of the CDR3 is TGTGCCACCAGTGAGACTCGCAGGGGCCGGCAGTTCTTC.

This chain joins TRBV30 and TRBJ1-2, with 9 bases lining up with TRBD1. The CDR3 length is 14 residues. V shed 4 bases, J shed 6 bases, and the junction held 9 bases outside the gene matches. Per the germline V gene, CDR1 is GTSNPN and CDR2 is SVGIG (reference sequence). The CDR3 region has the DNA TGTGCCTGGAATGGTTGGGACAGGGTTAATGGCTACACCTTC. This translates into CAWNGWDRVNGYTF.

The chain uses TRBV7-9 and TRBJ2-7, with D maybe TRBD1 (5 bases). The CDR3 is 14 amino acids. Germline lookup yields CDR1 SEHNR and CDR2 FQNEAQ (reference sequence). The V end was cut by 6 bases, the J end by 5 bases, with 17 bases between. The CDR3 is CASRSTKGSHEQYF. The CDR3 DNA reads TGTGCCAGCAGAAGCACAAAGGGGTCCCACGAGCAGTACTTC.

The chain employs TRBV7-9 and TRBJ1-1; TRBD1 matches 11 bases. The CDR3 runs to 15 residues. V shed 5 bases, J shed 4 bases, and the junction held 6 bases outside the gene matches. Germline V lookup: CDR1 SEHNR, CDR2 FQNEAQ (reference sequence). Here the CDR3 reads CASSRRGTGGTEAFF. CDR3 nucleotides: TGTGCCAGCAGCCGTCGGGGGACAGGGGGCACTGAAGCTTTCTTT.

The rearrangement joins TRBV19 to TRBJ2-5; TRBD1 might be the D (6 bases). Germline lookup yields CDR1 LNHDA and CDR2 SQIVND (reference sequence). V lost 0 bases, J lost 2 bases, and 7 bases lay in between. This CDR3 has 14 residues. The CDR3 nucleotides read TGTGCCAGTAGTATAGATAGGGGGCAAGAGACCCAGTACTTC. This sequence encodes CASSIDRGQETQYF.

This chain uses TRBV6-5 with TRBJ1-4, with a tentative D call TRBD1 (5 bases). The CDR3 contains 14 residues. Per the germline V gene, CDR1 is MNHEY and CDR2 is SVGAGI. Trimming stripped 5 bases from V and 7 bases from J, with 14 bases between. CDR3 residues: CASSIDRRTEKLFF. The CDR3 nucleotides read TGTGCCAGCAGTATAGACAGACGCACTGAAAAACTGTTTTTT.

The chain uses TRBV27 and TRBJ2-4; 8 nucleotides line up with TRBD1. The CDR3 contains 14 residues. Germline V gene data show CDR1 as MNHEY and CDR2 as SMNVEV (reference sequence). After removal of 4 bases from V and 7 bases from J, the junction contained 6 bases not matched to a gene. CDR3 sequence: CASSSGTGINIQYF. In DNA, the CDR3 is TGTGCCAGCAGTTCCGGGACAGGAATTAACATTCAGTACTTC.

This rearrangement joins TRBV3-1 (or the pseudogene TRBV3-2) to TRBJ1-1, with 8 bases identical to TRBD1. V was clipped by 4 bases and J by 1 base; unmatched bases: 5. Germline CDR1 is LGHDT and CDR2 is YNNKEL (reference sequence). CDR3 size: 15 residues. The CDR3 loop reads CASSPWTGRNTEAFF. CDR3 coding DNA: TGTGCCAGCAGCCCATGGACAGGGAGGAACACTGAAGCTTTCTTT.

The rearrangement links TRBV7-9 to TRBJ2-1; 9 nucleotides match TRBD1. Per germline, CDR1 SEHNR and CDR2 FQNEAQ (reference sequence). The junction had 5 bases not matched to a gene; V was cut back by 5 bases and J by 3 bases. This CDR3 has 15 amino acids. In DNA, the CDR3 is TGTGCCAGCAGCAGACAGGACAGGGGCTACAATGAGCAGTTCTTC. Translation: CASSRQDRGYNEQFF.

This rearrangement joins TRBV19 to TRBJ2-5; D ambiguous. V lost 10 bases to trimming and J lost 0 bases, with 12 bases between them. CDR3 length: 13 residues. CDR1 and CDR2 from the germline V gene are LNHDA and SQIVND (reference sequence). The DNA for the CDR3 is TGTGCCAAAACGACTGTCTACCAAGAGACCCAGTACTTC. This gives the protein CAKTTVYQETQYF.

The rearrangement uses TRBV18 and TRBJ2-7; perhaps TRBD2 as D (7 bases). CDR1 and CDR2 (germline): KGHSH, LQKENI. Trimming stripped 2 bases from V and 5 bases from J, with 16 bases between. CDR3 length: 15 amino acids. The CDR3 DNA reads as TGTGCCAGCTCACCATCGGACACGGGGGGCAACGAGCAGTACTTC. As protein: CASSPSDTGGNEQYF.

The rearrangement joins TRBV2 to TRBJ1-5, with 10 nucleotides matching TRBD1. Germline V gene data show CDR1 as SNHLY and CDR2 as FYNNEI. CDR3 length equals 15 residues. The V and J ends lost 5 bases and 7 bases, in that order; junction bases with no gene match: 8. The CDR3 protein is CASSPGQGRGQPQHF. The CDR3 coding sequence is TGTGCCAGCAGTCCGGGACAGGGGAGGGGGCAGCCCCAGCATTTT. Supplemented by reference TRBV2 and TRBJ1-5, the full variable domain reads EPEVTQTPSHQVTQMGQEVILRCVPISNHLYFYWYRQILGQKVEFLVSFYNNEISEKSEIFDDQFSVERPDGSNFTLKIRSTKLEDSAMYFCASSPGQGRGQPQHFGDGTRLSIL.

The chain combines TRBV7-9 with TRBJ1-2, with TRBD1 matching 8 bases. From germline, CDR1 is SEHNR and CDR2 FQNEAQ (reference sequence). CDR3 length: 15 amino acids. With V trimmed by 5 bases and J by 7 bases, 12 bases remained unmatched. The CDR3 DNA reads TGTGCCAGCAGCGCGATCGCGGACAGGGCTAGTGGCTACACCTTC. Protein sequence: CASSAIADRASGYTF.

The V and J genes are TRBV3-1 (or the pseudogene TRBV3-2) and TRBJ2-7, with a possible D match to TRBD2 (6 bases). The length of the CDR3 is 14 residues. Trimming stripped 4 bases from V and 3 bases from J, with 13 bases between. Germline lookup yields CDR1 LGHDT and CDR2 YNNKEL (reference sequence). CDR3 in amino acids: CASSPGVGNYEQYF. The DNA of the CDR3 is TGTGCCAGCAGCCCGGGGGTGGGCAACTACGAGCAGTACTTC.

The chain recombines TRBV9 with TRBJ1-5; TRBD1 might be the D (5 bases). CDR3 length: 16 residues. Germline V gene lookup returns CDR1 SGDLS and CDR2 YYNGEE. The V end was cut by 5 bases, the J end by 0 bases, with 15 bases between. This chain's CDR3 is CASSQGTVYSNQPQHF. The CDR3 DNA follows: TGTGCCAGCAGTCAGGGCACCGTATATAGCAATCAGCCCCAGCATTTT.

This sequence joins TRBV2 and TRBJ2-3; TRBD2 agrees at 8 bases. There are 15 residues in the CDR3. Per the germline V gene, CDR1 is SNHLY and CDR2 is FYNNEI. V lost 6 bases and J lost 5; bases outside the gene matches: 10. This CDR3 reads CASRAGTRVGDTQYF. The DNA for the CDR3 is TGTGCCAGCAGAGCCGGGACTAGAGTGGGAGATACGCAGTATTTT.

The V call is TRBV9, the J call TRBJ1-4; 10 bases agree with TRBD1. The trim removed 3 bases at V and 4 bases at J, leaving 12 bases unmatched. Germline V gene sequence: CDR1 SGDLS, CDR2 YYNGEE. CDR3 length: 18 amino acids. CDR3 nucleotide sequence: TGTGCCAGCAGCGCCCAATCGCATGACAGGGGGCTTAATGAAAAACTGTTTTTT. Translated: CASSAQSHDRGLNEKLFF.

This clone has a single count. The chain carries TRBV6-2 or TRBV6-3 and TRBJ1-5, with unresolved D. V was pared by 2 bases and J by 7 bases, with 9 bases between. Germline V gene lookup returns CDR1 MNHEY and CDR2 SVGEGT. The CDR3 runs 13 residues. The CDR3 loop reads CASSYPGLQPQHF. The CDR3 coding sequence is TGTGCCAGCAGTTACCCCGGACTGCAGCCCCAGCATTTT.

The chain joins TRBV5-4 to TRBJ2-5, with TRBD2 identical over 7 bases. V lost 3 bases, J lost 4 bases, and 6 bases stayed unmatched. The CDR3 has 14 residues. The germline CDR1 and CDR2 sequences are SGHNT and YYREEE (reference sequence). The CDR3 sequence: CASSSRGEGETQYF. CDR3 nucleotides: TGTGCCAGCAGCTCGCGAGGGGAGGGAGAGACCCAGTACTTC.

The rearrangement links TRBV6-5 to TRBJ2-5; a possible D gene is TRBD1 (6 bases). V was cut by 6 bases and J by 2 bases, with 13 bases left in between. Per germline, CDR1 MNHEY and CDR2 SVGAGI. CDR3 length equals 14 residues. CDR3 sequence reads: CASRTHTGQETQYF. CDR3 sequence (DNA): TGTGCCAGCAGGACTCACACAGGGCAAGAGACCCAGTACTTC.

The genes are TRBV24-1 and TRBJ2-5, with 7 bases aligning to TRBD2. Trimming took 6 bases from V and 5 from J; bases not matched to a gene: 2. This CDR3 comprises 12 residues. Germline CDR1 and CDR2: KGHDR and SFDVKD. CDR3 loop: CATSNSGETQYF. The CDR3 nucleotides are TGTGCCACCAGTAATAGCGGGGAGACCCAGTACTTC.

The genes are TRBV25-1 and TRBJ2-7; 8 nucleotides align to TRBD2. CDR1 is MGHDK and CDR2 is SYGVNS in the germline V gene. The V segment lost 4 bases and the J segment 0 bases; nucleotides outside the gene matches: 2. The CDR3 spans 14 residues. CDR3 coding DNA: TGTGCCAGCAGTGCGGGGGGGGGCTCCTACGAGCAGTACTTC. Translated: CASSAGGGSYEQYF.

About this clone: The sample has other DNA sequences that encode this CDR3 too. V and J are TRBV19 and TRBJ1-1; tentative D call: TRBD1 (5 bases). The V gene lost 7 bases and the J gene lost 4 bases, with 16 bases spanning the gap. The CDR3 spans 14 residues. CDR1 and CDR2 from the germline V gene are LNHDA and SQIVND (reference sequence). The CDR3 here is CASTSGRGGTEAFF. Written as DNA, the CDR3 is TGTGCCAGTACCTCAGGACGGGGGGGCACTGAAGCTTTCTTT.

The chain employs TRBV11-2 and TRBJ2-7; TRBD2 agrees at 10 bases. The CDR3 contains 17 residues. CDR1 SGHAT and CDR2 FQNNGV come from the germline V gene. J was trimmed by 3 bases and V by 5 bases; bases with no gene match: 13. The CDR3 bases are TGTGCCAGCAGCCTGTGGAATAGCGGGGGGCTCCGCTACGAGCAGTACTTC. Translation: CASSLWNSGGLRYEQYF.

The rearrangement links TRBV29-1 to TRBJ2-1; the match to TRBD2 covers 8 bases. V was clipped by 8 bases and J by 10 bases; unmatched bases: 10. The germline gives CDR1 SQVTM, CDR2 ANQGSEA. This CDR3 contains 12 residues. CDR3 in amino acids: CSTLAGTKEQFF. CDR3 coding DNA: TGCAGCACCCTAGCGGGTACGAAGGAGCAGTTCTTC.

The rearrangement uses TRBV5-4 and TRBJ2-1, with D maybe TRBD1 (5 bases). The CDR3 runs to 15 residues. Trimming left V 6 bases short and J 7 bases short, with 20 bases between. CDR1 and CDR2 (germline): SGHNT, YYREEE (reference sequence). CDR3 coding DNA: TGTGCCAGCACCCTCGGGCAGGGTCTTAGGAATGAGCAGTTCTTC. Its protein is CASTLGQGLRNEQFF.

J is TRBJ1-2 and V is TRBV4-3; D is ambiguous. CDR3 length equals 15 residues. V dropped 0 bases and J dropped 2 bases, with 10 bases sitting between them. CDR1 and CDR2 from the germline V gene are LGHNA and YSLEER. CDR3 amino acids: CASSQDNQKNYGYTF. CDR3 bases: TGCGCCAGCAGCCAAGATAACCAGAAGAACTATGGCTACACCTTC.